Listed below are T cell receptor beta chains from one sample, sequenced in a study of T cell clones after liver transplantation. Here immunoSEQ multiplex PCR was the method, and the copy in TCRdb shows in-frame clones only, minus some. Among around 15,000 clones listed, 80% to 95% were seen once. The sequencing used CD8+ T cells from blood, collected before liver transplant. The receptors shown here come from a human donor who received a liver transplant. CDR3s leave out the opening cysteine and the closing phenylalanine or tryptophan.

TRBJ2-2 | TRBV27 | ASSSLAGGPAGELF
TRBJ2-2 | TRBV5-4 | ASSLSVAGETGELF
TRBJ2-5 | TRBV6-8 | ASRGGQVDQETQY
TRBJ2-7 | TRBV2 | ASSEGAGATYEQY
TRBJ2-7 | TRBV6-1 | ASSDRGVIYEQY
TRBJ2-3 | TRBV7-9 | ASSFRLGDTQY
TRBJ1-5 | TRBV4-2 | ASSQDSGTLGNQPQH
TRBJ2-1 | TRBV6-5 | ASRGRDEQF
TRBJ2-3 | TRBV28 | ASSGQGTQY
TRBJ1-1 | TRBV11-3 | ASSLRASPAMNTEAF
TRBJ1-2 | TRBV7-9 | ASSSGQVYGYT
TRBJ1-4 | TRBV11-2 | ASSLRAPTNEKLF
TRBJ1-2 | TRBV2 | ASSIRYRMSYGYT